The entry below describes one T cell receptor beta chain. The antigen is unknown. A TCRbeta library incorporating unique molecular identifiers was prepared. One entry per CDR3 protein, called by TCRdb with MiXCR from the PCR reads. Here the sample spans 500,000 to 650,000 distinct CDR3 sequences, roughly 10% being singletons. These data originate in a study of T-cell reconstitution after alpha-beta-depleted transplantation in children. Study-level points and caveats: Most T-cell counts and diversity one year after the transplant came from T cells that were newly produced.

The V segment lost 5 bases and the J segment 4 bases; nucleotides outside the gene matches: 6. The germline CDR1 and CDR2 sequences are SGHTA and FQGNSA. The CDR3 is 15 residues long. The material sequenced was PBMCs, mostly from graft donor cells, taken 180 days after TCRalphabeta/CD19-depleted stem cell transplant. This TCR derives from a female patient aged 2-9 years who had a stem cell transplant for aplastic anemia, so the T cells may come from the graft donor. The chain joins TRBV7-2 to TRBJ1-5, with TRBD1 matching over 9 bases. The CDR3: CASSKTGGGNQPQHF. The CDR3 DNA reads as TGTGCCAGCAGCAAGACAGGGGGTGGAAATCAGCCCCAGCATTTT.